These T cell receptor beta chains were read from a single sample in a study of identical twins. TCRdb independently ran MiXCR on the 5' RACE reads; one entry per CDR3 protein. The sample yields roughly 700,000 distinct CDR3 sequences, over 8.5% seen once. This sample also belongs to another study, concerning yellow fever vaccine responses in identical twins.

Specimen: PBMCs. Receptors were obtained from a woman between 18 and 29 years old in good health. The CDR3 runs from the conserved cysteine through the conserved F or W. A D gene is named only where the DNA matches it firmly. Clone size is not always given. Where it is, it says once, few, many or a class for expanded clones.

abundance: many; j_gene: TRBJ1-4; v_gene: TRBV28; d_gene: -; CDR3nt: TGTGCCAGCAGTTTCCTTGGACGGGATGAAAAACTGTTTTTT; CDR3aa: CASSFLGRDEKLFF
abundance: many; j_gene: TRBJ2-3; v_gene: TRBV29-1; d_gene: -; CDR3nt: TGCAGCGTTGAACAGTATAGCACAGATACGCAGTATTTT; CDR3aa: CSVEQYSTDTQYF
abundance: -; j_gene: TRBJ2-1; v_gene: TRBV24-1; d_gene: -; CDR3nt: TGTGCCACCAGTGACCTCACCAAGTACAATGAGCAGTTCTTC; CDR3aa: CATSDLTKYNEQFF
abundance: -; j_gene: TRBJ2-7; v_gene: TRBV29-1; d_gene: -; CDR3nt: TGCAGCGTTGAGGGGGGGCTTCGGCCCGAGCAGTACTTC; CDR3aa: CSVEGGLRPEQYF
abundance: -; j_gene: TRBJ2-1; v_gene: TRBV7-9; d_gene: -; CDR3nt: TGTGCCAGCAGCTTAGGGCGGGCCGACTCCTACAATGAGCAGTTCTTC; CDR3aa: CASSLGRADSYNEQFF
abundance: few; j_gene: TRBJ2-3; v_gene: TRBV30; d_gene: -; CDR3nt: TGTGCCTGGATAACCCGATACGCGCAGTATTTT; CDR3aa: CAWITRYAQYF
abundance: few; j_gene: TRBJ2-7; v_gene: TRBV4-3; d_gene: TRBD2; CDR3nt: TGCGCCAGCAGCCAAGATTGGGGGACTAGCGGTTTCTCCTACGAGCAGTACTTC; CDR3aa: CASSQDWGTSGFSYEQYF
abundance: -; j_gene: TRBJ2-1; v_gene: TRBV7-9; d_gene: -; CDR3nt: TGTGCCAGCAGCATAGATCCCCGAACCTACAATGAGCAGTTCTTC; CDR3aa: CASSIDPRTYNEQFF
abundance: few; j_gene: TRBJ2-1; v_gene: TRBV9; d_gene: TRBD2; CDR3nt: TGTGCCAGCAGCGTCGCGGGGGGGATCGGCAATGAGCAGTTCTTC; CDR3aa: CASSVAGGIGNEQFF
abundance: many; j_gene: TRBJ2-2; v_gene: TRBV12-3/TRBV12-4; d_gene: TRBD1; CDR3nt: TGTGCCAGCAGTCGGAACACAGGGGGCAACGGGGAGCTGTTTTTT; CDR3aa: CASSRNTGGNGELFF
abundance: few; j_gene: TRBJ2-5; v_gene: TRBV18; d_gene: -; CDR3nt: TGTGCCAGCTCACTACAGGTTGCAGAGACCCAGTACTTC; CDR3aa: CASSLQVAETQYF
abundance: -; j_gene: TRBJ2-2; v_gene: TRBV6-1; d_gene: -; CDR3nt: TGTGCCAGTACTACAGGGCTCACCGGGGAGCTGTTTTTT; CDR3aa: CASTTGLTGELFF
abundance: few; j_gene: TRBJ2-2; v_gene: TRBV6-1; d_gene: -; CDR3nt: TGTGCCAGCACCAACTTTGGGGCAGGGGGGCCACCGAACACCGGGGAGCTGTTTTTT; CDR3aa: CASTNFGAGGPPNTGELFF
abundance: -; j_gene: TRBJ1-1; v_gene: TRBV18; d_gene: -; CDR3nt: TGTGCCAGCTCCCTACAAAGCACGAACACTGAAGCTTTCTTT; CDR3aa: CASSLQSTNTEAFF
abundance: -; j_gene: TRBJ2-7; v_gene: TRBV20-1; d_gene: TRBD2; CDR3nt: TGCAGTGTTCCGGGACTAGCTTCCTACGAGCAGTACTTC; CDR3aa: CSVPGLASYEQYF
abundance: -; j_gene: TRBJ2-7; v_gene: TRBV7-2; d_gene: -; CDR3nt: TGTGCCAGCAGCTTAGCCGGGAAGGTTTACGAGCAGTACTTC; CDR3aa: CASSLAGKVYEQYF
abundance: many; j_gene: TRBJ1-5; v_gene: TRBV28; d_gene: -; CDR3nt: TGTGCCAGCAGACCAACGGGACGGGACAATCAGCCCCAGCATTTT; CDR3aa: CASRPTGRDNQPQHF
abundance: few; j_gene: TRBJ2-7; v_gene: TRBV4-3; d_gene: -; CDR3nt: TGCGCCAGCAGCCAAGATTTAAGGGACCCCGGGCAGTACTTC; CDR3aa: CASSQDLRDPGQYF
abundance: -; j_gene: TRBJ2-7; v_gene: TRBV10-1; d_gene: -; CDR3nt: TGCGCCAGCAGTGATGATTACGAGCAGTACTTC; CDR3aa: CASSDDYEQYF
abundance: -; j_gene: TRBJ2-1; v_gene: TRBV6-2/TRBV6-3; d_gene: TRBD2; CDR3nt: TGTGCCAGCAGTTATTCTCTAGCGGGAGGGCCCGATGAGCAGTTCTTC; CDR3aa: CASSYSLAGGPDEQFF
abundance: many; j_gene: TRBJ1-4; v_gene: TRBV3-1; d_gene: -; CDR3nt: TGTGCCAGCAGCCAAGATTTATTTAAGACACCAACTAATGAAAAACTGTTTTTT; CDR3aa: CASSQDLFKTPTNEKLFF
abundance: -; j_gene: TRBJ2-5; v_gene: TRBV2; d_gene: TRBD2; CDR3nt: TGTGCCAGCAGTGAAAGGGCGGGGGAAATTTGGGGTACGAGGGAGACCCAGTACTTC; CDR3aa: CASSERAGEIWGTRETQYF
abundance: few; j_gene: TRBJ1-6; v_gene: TRBV11-2; d_gene: -; CDR3nt: TGTGCCAGCAGCTTAAGGGGCGCAAATTCACCCCTCCACTTT; CDR3aa: CASSLRGANSPLHF
abundance: many; j_gene: TRBJ2-7; v_gene: TRBV5-1; d_gene: -; CDR3nt: TGCGCCAGCAGCTTTACCTCCGGGACCCTCGGGGCCTACGAGCAGTACTTC; CDR3aa: CASSFTSGTLGAYEQYF
abundance: -; j_gene: TRBJ2-1; v_gene: TRBV29-1; d_gene: TRBD2; CDR3nt: TGCAGCGTTGAAGGGACTAGCAAGTACAATGAGCAGTTCTTC; CDR3aa: CSVEGTSKYNEQFF
abundance: many; j_gene: TRBJ2-5; v_gene: TRBV5-1; d_gene: -; CDR3nt: TGCGCCAGCAGCTTTCAAGGAGACAAGACCCAGTACTTC; CDR3aa: CASSFQGDKTQYF
abundance: many; j_gene: TRBJ2-3; v_gene: TRBV18; d_gene: -; CDR3nt: TGTGCCAGCTCACCACAAGCAGATACGCAGTATTTT; CDR3aa: CASSPQADTQYF
abundance: -; j_gene: TRBJ1-2; v_gene: TRBV27; d_gene: -; CDR3nt: TGTGCCAGCAGACCAACGACAGTATCCTATGGCTACACCTTC; CDR3aa: CASRPTTVSYGYTF
abundance: few; j_gene: TRBJ1-5; v_gene: TRBV4-2; d_gene: TRBD1; CDR3nt: TGTGCCAGCAGCCAAGATTACAGGGGGCGCGACCGGGATCAGCCCCAGCATTTT; CDR3aa: CASSQDYRGRDRDQPQHF
abundance: few; j_gene: TRBJ2-1; v_gene: TRBV11-2; d_gene: -; CDR3nt: TGTGCCAGCAGCTTACACCTCGGGCTAGACGACTACAATGAGCAGTTCTTC; CDR3aa: CASSLHLGLDDYNEQFF